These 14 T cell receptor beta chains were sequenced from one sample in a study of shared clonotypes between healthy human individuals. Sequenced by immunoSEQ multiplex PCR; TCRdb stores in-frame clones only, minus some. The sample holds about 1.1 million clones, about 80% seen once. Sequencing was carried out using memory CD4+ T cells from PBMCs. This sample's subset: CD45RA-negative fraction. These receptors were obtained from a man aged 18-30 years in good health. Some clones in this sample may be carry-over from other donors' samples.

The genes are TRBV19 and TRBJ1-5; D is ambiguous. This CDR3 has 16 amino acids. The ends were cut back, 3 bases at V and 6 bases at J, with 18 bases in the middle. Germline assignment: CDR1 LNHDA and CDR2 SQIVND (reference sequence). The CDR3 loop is CASSILGRALGQPQHF. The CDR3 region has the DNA TGTGCCAGTAGTATTTTAGGCCGGGCCCTAGGTCAGCCCCAGCATTTT.

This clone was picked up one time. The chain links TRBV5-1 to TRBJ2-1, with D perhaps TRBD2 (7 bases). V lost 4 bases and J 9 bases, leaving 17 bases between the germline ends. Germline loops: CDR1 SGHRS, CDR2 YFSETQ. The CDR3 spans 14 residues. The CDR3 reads CASSPWGGQGEQFF. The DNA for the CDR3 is TGCGCCAGCAGCCCCTGGGGGGGGCAGGGTGAGCAGTTCTTC.

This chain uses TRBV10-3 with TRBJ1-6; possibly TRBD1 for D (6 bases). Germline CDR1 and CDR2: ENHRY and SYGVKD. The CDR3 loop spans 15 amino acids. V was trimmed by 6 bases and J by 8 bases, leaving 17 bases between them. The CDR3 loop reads CAISTDRPGDSPLHF. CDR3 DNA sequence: TGTGCCATCAGCACAGACAGGCCGGGAGATTCACCCCTCCACTTT.

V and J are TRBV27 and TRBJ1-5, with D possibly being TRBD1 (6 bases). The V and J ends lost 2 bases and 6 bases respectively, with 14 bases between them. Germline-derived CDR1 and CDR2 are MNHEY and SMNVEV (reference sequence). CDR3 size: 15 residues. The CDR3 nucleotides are TGTGCCAGCAGTTTAAGGGGGTCGGGGGGTCAGCCCCAGCATTTT. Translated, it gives CASSLRGSGGQPQHF.

The DNA of the CDR3 is TGTGCCAGCAGCTTCGCCGGGGAGCTGTTTTTT. Amino acid sequence: CASSFAGELFF. The chain joins TRBV7-2 to TRBJ2-2; no firm D call. Between the trimmed V and J ends, which lost 3 bases and 6 bases, there was a span of 2 bases. This CDR3 is 11 amino acids long. Germline V gene lookup returns CDR1 SGHTA and CDR2 FQGNSA.

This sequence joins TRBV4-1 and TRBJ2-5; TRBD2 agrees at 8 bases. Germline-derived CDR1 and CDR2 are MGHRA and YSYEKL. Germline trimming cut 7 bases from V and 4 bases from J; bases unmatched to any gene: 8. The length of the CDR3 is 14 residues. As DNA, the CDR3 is TGCGCCAGCACGAAAGAGGGGACTAGAGAGACCCAGTACTTC. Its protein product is CASTKEGTRETQYF.

The CDR3 nucleotides are TGTGCCAGCAGCGACCGGGACAGGAATTACAATGAGCAGTTCTTC. The encoded protein is CASSDRDRNYNEQFF. V usage is TRBV7-3 and J usage is TRBJ2-1; TRBD1 matches 8 bases. Germline lookup yields CDR1 SGHTA and CDR2 FQGTGA. The CDR3 extends over 15 amino acids. The J segment lost 4 bases and the V segment lost 5 bases, leaving 7 bases of the junction unmatched.

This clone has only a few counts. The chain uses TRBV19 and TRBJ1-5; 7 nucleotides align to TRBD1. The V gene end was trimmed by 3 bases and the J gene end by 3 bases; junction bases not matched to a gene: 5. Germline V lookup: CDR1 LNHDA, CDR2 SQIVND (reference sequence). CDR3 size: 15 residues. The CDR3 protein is CASSMLQGSNQPQHF. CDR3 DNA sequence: TGTGCCAGTAGTATGCTACAGGGGTCCAATCAGCCCCAGCATTTT.

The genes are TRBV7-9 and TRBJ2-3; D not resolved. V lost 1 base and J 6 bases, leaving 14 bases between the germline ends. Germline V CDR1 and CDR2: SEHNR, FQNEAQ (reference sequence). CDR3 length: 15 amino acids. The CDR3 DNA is TGTGCCAGCAGCTTAGAGGGCCCAGTCGGGGATACGCAGTATTTT. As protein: CASSLEGPVGDTQYF.

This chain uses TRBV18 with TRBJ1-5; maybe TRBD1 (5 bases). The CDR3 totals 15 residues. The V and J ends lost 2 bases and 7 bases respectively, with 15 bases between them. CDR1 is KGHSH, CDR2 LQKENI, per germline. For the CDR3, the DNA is TGTGCCAGCTCACCAGTACAGGCACAGGAGCAGCCCCAGCATTTT. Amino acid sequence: CASSPVQAQEQPQHF.

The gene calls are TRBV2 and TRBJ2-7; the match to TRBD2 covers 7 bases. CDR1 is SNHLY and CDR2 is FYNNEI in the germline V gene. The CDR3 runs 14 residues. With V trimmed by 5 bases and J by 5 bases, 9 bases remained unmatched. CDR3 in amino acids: CASSPGTITHEQYF. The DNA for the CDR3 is TGTGCCAGCAGTCCCGGGACTATCACCCACGAGCAGTACTTC.

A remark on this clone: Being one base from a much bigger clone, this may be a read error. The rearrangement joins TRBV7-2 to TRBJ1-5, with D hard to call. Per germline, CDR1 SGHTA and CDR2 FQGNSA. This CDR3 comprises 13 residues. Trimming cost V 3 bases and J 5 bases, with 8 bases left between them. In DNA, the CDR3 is TGTGCCAGCAGCTTGTATCCCGATCAGCCCCAGCATTTT. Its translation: CASSLYPDQPQHF.

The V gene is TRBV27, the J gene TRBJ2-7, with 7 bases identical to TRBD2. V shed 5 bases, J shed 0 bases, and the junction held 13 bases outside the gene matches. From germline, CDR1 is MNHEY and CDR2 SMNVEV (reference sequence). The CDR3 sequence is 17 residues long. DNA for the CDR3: TGTGCCAGCAGTAGGTTCCCCGGGACTACGAGCTCCTACGAGCAGTACTTC. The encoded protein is CASSRFPGTTSSYEQYF.

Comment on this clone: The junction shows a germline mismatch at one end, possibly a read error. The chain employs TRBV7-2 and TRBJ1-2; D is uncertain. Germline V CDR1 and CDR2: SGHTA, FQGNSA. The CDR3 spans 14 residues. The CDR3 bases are TGTGCCAGCAGCTTAGCGCTTCGTAACGATGGCTACACCTTC. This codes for CASSLALRNDGYTF.